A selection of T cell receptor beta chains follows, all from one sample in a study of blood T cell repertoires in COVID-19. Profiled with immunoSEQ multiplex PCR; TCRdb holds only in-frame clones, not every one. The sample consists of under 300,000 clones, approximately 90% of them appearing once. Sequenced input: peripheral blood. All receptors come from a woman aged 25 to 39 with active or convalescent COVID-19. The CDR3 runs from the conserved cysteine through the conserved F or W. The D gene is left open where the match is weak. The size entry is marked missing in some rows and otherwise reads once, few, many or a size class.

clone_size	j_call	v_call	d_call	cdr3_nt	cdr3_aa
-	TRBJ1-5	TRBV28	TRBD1	TGTGCCAGCAGGGGAGCCGGGACAGTTAGCAATCAGCCCCAGCATTTT	CASRGAGTVSNQPQHF
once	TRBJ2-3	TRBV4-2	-	TGTGCCAGCAGGCCCAGGGGAGGGGGCACAGATACGCAGTATTTT	CASRPRGGGTDTQYF
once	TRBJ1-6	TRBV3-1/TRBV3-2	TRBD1	TGTGCCAGCAGCCACCCCGGACAGGGGGGAGCCAATTCACCCCTCCACTTT	CASSHPGQGGANSPLHF
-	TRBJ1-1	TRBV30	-	TGTGCCTGGAGTACAGGATGGAACACTGAAGCTTTCTTT	CAWSTGWNTEAFF
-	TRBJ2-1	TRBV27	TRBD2	TGTGCCAGCAGTCCGACCGGGACTAGCGGGGGGGCCAAAATCTTC	CASSPTGTSGGAKIF
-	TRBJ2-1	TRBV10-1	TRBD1	TGCGCCAGCAGTGAGTCCGGGACAGGGGTCAATGAGCAGTTCTTC	CASSESGTGVNEQFF
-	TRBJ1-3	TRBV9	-	TGTGCCAGCAGCCCACGGGAAGGAGGGATATGGGGAAACACCATATATTTT	CASSPREGGIWGNTIYF
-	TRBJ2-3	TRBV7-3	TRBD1	TGTGCCAGCAGCTCGGGACAGGGCCTTAGCACAGATACGCAGTATTTT	CASSSGQGLSTDTQYF
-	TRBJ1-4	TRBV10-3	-	TGTGCCATCAGTGAGTCAACAGGGCCGGAAAAACTGTTTTTT	CAISESTGPEKLFF
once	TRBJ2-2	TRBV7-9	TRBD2	TGTGCCAGCAGCACCGGGGGGTACACCGGGGAGCTGTTTTTT	CASSTGGYTGELFF
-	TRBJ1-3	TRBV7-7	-	TGTGCTAGCAGCCCGGACTACTCTGGAAACACCATATATTTT	CASSPDYSGNTIYF
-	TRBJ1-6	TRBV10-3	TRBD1	TGTGCCATCAGTGAGTCGACAGGGTATAATTCACCCCTCCACTTT	CAISESTGYNSPLHF
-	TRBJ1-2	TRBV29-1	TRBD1	TGCAGCGCGGCGGGCTACGGGGACAGGTCAATGCACGGCTACACCTTC	CSAAGYGDRSMHGYTF
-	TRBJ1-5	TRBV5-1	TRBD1	TGCGCCAGCAGCCCGGACAGGGGTGGACAGCCCCAGCATTTT	CASSPDRGGQPQHF
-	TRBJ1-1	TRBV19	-	TGTGCCAGTAGTATAGCCCAGGGATTGAACACTGAAGCTTTCTTT	CASSIAQGLNTEAFF
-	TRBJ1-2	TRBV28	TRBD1	TGTGCCAGCAGCCCGAGATTCGGGACAGCCCGTAACTATGGCTACACCTTC	CASSPRFGTARNYGYTF
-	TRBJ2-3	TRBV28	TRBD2	TGTGCCAGCAGTTTCTGGCTCAGACTAGCGGGGGGGCAGGTAGATACGCAGTATTTT	CASSFWLRLAGGQVDTQYF
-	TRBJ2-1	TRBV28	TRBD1	TGTGCCAGCAGCCGGGGACAGTCCCATGAGCAGTTCTTC	CASSRGQSHEQFF
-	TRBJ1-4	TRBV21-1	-	TGTGCCAGCAAAATCCGCTACAGGGGAGCTAATGAAAAACTGTTTTTT	CASKIRYRGANEKLFF
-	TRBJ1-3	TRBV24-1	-	TGTGCCACCAGTGATGGGCCTCTCTCTGGAAACACCATATATTTT	CATSDGPLSGNTIYF
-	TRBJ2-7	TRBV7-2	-	TGTGCCAGCAGCTTAGAAGTAAGGGAGTTGGATGACGAGCAGTACTTC	CASSLEVRELDDEQYF
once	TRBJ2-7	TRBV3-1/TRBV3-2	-	TGTGCCAGCAGCCAAGCTGTACGACAGATAGGTGGAGAGCAGTACTTC	CASSQAVRQIGGEQYF
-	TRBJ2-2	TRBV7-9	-	TGTGCCAGCAGCCCCCCGGTCAACACCGGGGAGCTGTTTTTT	CASSPPVNTGELFF
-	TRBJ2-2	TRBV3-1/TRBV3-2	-	TGTGCCAGCAGCCAACAGGTGGAGCTGTTTTTT	CASSQQVELFF
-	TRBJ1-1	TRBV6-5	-	TGTGCCAGCAGGTGGGAGAGGACTGAAGCTTTCTTT	CASRWERTEAFF
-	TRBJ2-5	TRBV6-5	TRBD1	TGTGCCAGCACCCCCCACAGGGGGCTGGAGACCCAGTACTTC	CASTPHRGLETQYF
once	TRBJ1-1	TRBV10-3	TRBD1	TGTGCCATCAGTGGGACAGGGGAGAACACTGAAGCTTTCTTT	CAISGTGENTEAFF
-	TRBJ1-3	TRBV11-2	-	TGTGCCAGCAGCTTAGAAGACAAGCTGACTGGAAACACCATATATTTT	CASSLEDKLTGNTIYF
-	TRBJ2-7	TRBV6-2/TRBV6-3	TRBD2	TGTGCCAGCAGTTACGGACTAGCGGGCTCCTACGAGCAGTACTTC	CASSYGLAGSYEQYF
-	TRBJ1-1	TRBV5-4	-	TGTGCCAGCAGCTTGGTGCAGGGGATGAACACTGAAGCTTTCTTT	CASSLVQGMNTEAFF
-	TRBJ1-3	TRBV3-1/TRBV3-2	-	TGTGCCAGCAGCTTAACTCACTTCTCTGGAAACACCATATATTTT	CASSLTHFSGNTIYF
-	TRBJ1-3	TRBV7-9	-	TGTGCCAGCAGCTTAGACTTGGGGACAGGAAACACCATATATTTT	CASSLDLGTGNTIYF
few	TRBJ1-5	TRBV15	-	TGTGCCACCAGCAGAGAGCCGAGGAAGGGGCAGCCCCAGCATTTT	CATSREPRKGQPQHF
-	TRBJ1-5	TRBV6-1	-	TGTGCCAGCAGTGAAACGGTAGGGGTCGAGGAGCCCCAGCATTTT	CASSETVGVEEPQHF
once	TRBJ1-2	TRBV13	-	TGTGCCAGCAGCCTCAGGGTTGTGGGTGGCTACACCTTC	CASSLRVVGGYTF
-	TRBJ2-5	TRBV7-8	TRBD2	TGTGCCAGCAGCTTAAAGCGGGGGGGCATGTACCAAGAGACCCAGTACTTC	CASSLKRGGMYQETQYF
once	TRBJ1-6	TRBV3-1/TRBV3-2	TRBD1	TGTGCCAGCAGTGACAGGGGTCAATCACCCCTCCACTTT	CASSDRGQSPLHF
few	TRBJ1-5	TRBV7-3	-	TGTGCCAGCAGCTTAACTGGCGGGAGCAATCAGCCCCAGCATTTT	CASSLTGGSNQPQHF
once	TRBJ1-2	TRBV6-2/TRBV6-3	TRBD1	TGTGCCAGCAGTTACTCGATGGTAAACAGGGGGAGCTACGGCTACACCTTC	CASSYSMVNRGSYGYTF
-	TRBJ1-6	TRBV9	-	TGTGCCAGCAGCGTAGGTGCAGGGGTCAGGAATTCACCCCTCCACTTT	CASSVGAGVRNSPLHF
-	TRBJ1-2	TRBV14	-	TGTGCCAGCAGCCAAGATTGGCCAGGGGCTAACTATGGCTACACCTTC	CASSQDWPGANYGYTF
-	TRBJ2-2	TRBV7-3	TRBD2	TGTGCCAGCAGCCCTCTAGCGGGGGTGCCGAACACCGGGGAGCTGTTTTTT	CASSPLAGVPNTGELFF
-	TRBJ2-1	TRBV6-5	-	TGTGCCAGCAGTTACTCCCCACTAGCTGAGCAGTTCTTC	CASSYSPLAEQFF
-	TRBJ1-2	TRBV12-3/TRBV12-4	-	TGTGCCAGCAGTTTTTCAGGGATCGGTGGCTACACCTTC	CASSFSGIGGYTF
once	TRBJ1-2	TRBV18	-	TGTGCCAGCTCCCCTGACAGTGAAACTAACTATGGCTACACCTTC	CASSPDSETNYGYTF
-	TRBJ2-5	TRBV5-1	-	TGCGCCAGCAGCTTTACCAGCCAAGAGACCCAGTACTTC	CASSFTSQETQYF
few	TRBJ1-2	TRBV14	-	TGTGCCAGCAGCCAAGATTCCCCAGGTGCCTACTCTAACTATGGCTACACCTTC	CASSQDSPGAYSNYGYTF